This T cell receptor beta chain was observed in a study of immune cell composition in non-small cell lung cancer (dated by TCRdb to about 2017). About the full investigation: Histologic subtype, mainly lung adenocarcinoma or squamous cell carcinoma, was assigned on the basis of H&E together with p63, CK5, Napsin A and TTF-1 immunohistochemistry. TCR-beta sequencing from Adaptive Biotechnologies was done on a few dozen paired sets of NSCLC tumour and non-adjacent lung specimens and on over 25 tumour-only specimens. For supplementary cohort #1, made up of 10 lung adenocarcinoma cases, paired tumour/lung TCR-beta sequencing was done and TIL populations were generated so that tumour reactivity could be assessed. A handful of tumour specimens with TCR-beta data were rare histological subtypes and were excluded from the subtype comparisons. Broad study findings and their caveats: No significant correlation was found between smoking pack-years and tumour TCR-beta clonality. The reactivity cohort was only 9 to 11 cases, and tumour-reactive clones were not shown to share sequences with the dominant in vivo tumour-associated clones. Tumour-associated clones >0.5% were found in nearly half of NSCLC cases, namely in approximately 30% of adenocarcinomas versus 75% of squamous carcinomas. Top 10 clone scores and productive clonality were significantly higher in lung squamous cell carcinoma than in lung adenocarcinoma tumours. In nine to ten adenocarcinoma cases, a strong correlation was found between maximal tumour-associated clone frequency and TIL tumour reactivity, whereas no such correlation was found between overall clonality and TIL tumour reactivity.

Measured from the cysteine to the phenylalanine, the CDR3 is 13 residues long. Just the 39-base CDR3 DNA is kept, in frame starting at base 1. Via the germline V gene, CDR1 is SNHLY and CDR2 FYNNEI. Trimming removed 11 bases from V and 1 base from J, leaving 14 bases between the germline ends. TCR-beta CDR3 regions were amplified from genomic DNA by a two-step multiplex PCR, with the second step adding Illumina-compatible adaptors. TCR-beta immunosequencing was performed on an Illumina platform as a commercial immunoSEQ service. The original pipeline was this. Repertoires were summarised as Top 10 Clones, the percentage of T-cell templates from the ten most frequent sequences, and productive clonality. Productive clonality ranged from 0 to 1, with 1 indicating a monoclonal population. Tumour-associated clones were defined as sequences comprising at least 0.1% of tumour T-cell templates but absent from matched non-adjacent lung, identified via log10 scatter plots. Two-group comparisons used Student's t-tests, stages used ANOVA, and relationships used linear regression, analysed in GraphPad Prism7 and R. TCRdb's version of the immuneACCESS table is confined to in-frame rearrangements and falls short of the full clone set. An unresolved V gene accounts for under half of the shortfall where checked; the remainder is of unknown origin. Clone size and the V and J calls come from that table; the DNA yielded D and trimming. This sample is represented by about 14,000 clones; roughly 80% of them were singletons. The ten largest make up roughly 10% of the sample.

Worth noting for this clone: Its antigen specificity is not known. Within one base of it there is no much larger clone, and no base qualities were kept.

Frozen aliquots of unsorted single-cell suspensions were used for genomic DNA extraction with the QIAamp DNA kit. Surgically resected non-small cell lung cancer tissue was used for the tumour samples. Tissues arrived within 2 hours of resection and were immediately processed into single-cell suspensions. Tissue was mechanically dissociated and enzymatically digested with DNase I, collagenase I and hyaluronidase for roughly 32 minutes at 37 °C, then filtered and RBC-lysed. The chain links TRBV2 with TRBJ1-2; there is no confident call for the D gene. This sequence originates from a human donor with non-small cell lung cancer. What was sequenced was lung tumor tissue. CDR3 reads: CAGEVIRNYGYTF. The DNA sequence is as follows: TGTGCCGGAGAGGTGATCCGTAACTATGGCTACACCTTC.